This T cell receptor beta chain was sequenced in a study of blood T cell repertoires in COVID-19. Study at large: Material from acute and convalescent COVID-19 was sourced from the United States, Italy and Spain. PBMCs, B-cell-depleted T cells, or T cells were the source of the cDNA or gDNA that made up the material.

Authors' analysis steps: Researchers report that nucleated cell counts were estimated from reference gene primer amplification. Data came from immunoSEQ multiplex PCR; TCRdb stores just in-frame clones and leaves some out. That table furnishes V, J and clone size, whereas the DNA furnished D and trimming. The sample records 120,000 to 150,000 clones, approximately 80% being singletons. The V and J ends lost 5 bases and 0 bases respectively, with 13 bases between them. This CDR3 region has 15 residues. Germline CDR1 is SNHLY and CDR2 is FYNNEI. Allocation to cohorts depended on clinical history reported by the participants.

Material for sequencing was PBMCs or T cells enriched from blood (not recorded which). V is TRBV2 and J is TRBJ1-1, with a tentative D call TRBD1 (5 bases). The clonotype was recovered from a woman between 35 and 50 years old who had recovered from COVID-19. CDR3 loop: CASSLTEPLNTEAFF. CDR3 in DNA: TGTGCCAGCAGTTTGACAGAGCCCTTGAACACTGAAGCTTTCTTT.